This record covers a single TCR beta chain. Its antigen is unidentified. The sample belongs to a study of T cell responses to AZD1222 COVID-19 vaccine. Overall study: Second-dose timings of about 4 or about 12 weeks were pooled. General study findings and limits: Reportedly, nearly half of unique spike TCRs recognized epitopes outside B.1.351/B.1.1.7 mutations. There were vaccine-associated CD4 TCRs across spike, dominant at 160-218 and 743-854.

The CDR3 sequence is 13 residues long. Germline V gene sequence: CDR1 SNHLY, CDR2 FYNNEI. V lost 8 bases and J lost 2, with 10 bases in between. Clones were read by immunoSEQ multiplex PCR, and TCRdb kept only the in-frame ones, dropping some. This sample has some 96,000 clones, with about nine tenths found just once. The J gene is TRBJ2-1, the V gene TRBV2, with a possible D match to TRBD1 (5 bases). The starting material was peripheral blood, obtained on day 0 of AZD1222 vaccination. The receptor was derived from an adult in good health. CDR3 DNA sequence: TGTGCCAGCTGCGACAGAACCTACAATGAGCAGTTCTTC. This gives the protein CASCDRTYNEQFF.